Listed below are T cell receptor beta chains from one sample, sequenced in a study of technical replicates of blood from a handful of donors. Profiling relied on immunoSEQ multiplex PCR, and the TCRdb table lists in-frame clones only, not all of them. This table has 50,000 to 75,000 clones, around 95% appearing once. The material sequenced was PBMCs. Receptor source: a human donor in good health. Some clones in this sample may be carry-over from other donors' samples. Both conserved end residues are part of each CDR3. The order of the fields is V gene, J gene, D gene, CDR3 DNA, CDR3 protein. D genes are given only for firm matches.

>TRBV18|TRBJ2-5|TRBD2
TGTGCCAGCTCACCACAGCGGGGGGCGAAAGAGACCCAGTACTTC
CASSPQRGAKETQYF
>TRBV13|TRBJ2-5|TRBD2
TGTGCCAGCAGCTTAAGGCAGGGAGGGGAGACCCAGTACTTC
CASSLRQGGETQYF
>TRBV19|TRBJ1-4|TRBD1
TGTGCCAGTAGTCCGGACAGGGTCAGCAATGAAAAACTGTTTTTT
CASSPDRVSNEKLFF
>TRBV30|TRBJ1-6|-
TGTGCCTGGACCGAGGATTCACCCCTCCACTTT
CAWTEDSPLHF
>TRBV5-1|TRBJ1-3|-
TGCGCCAGCAGCTTGGGTGGCAGCGGACGAAACACCATATATTTT
CASSLGGSGRNTIYF
>TRBV2|TRBJ2-6|-
TGTGCCAGCAGCCCCGGGATTTCTGGGGCCAACGTCCTGACTTTC
CASSPGISGANVLTF
>TRBV10-1|TRBJ2-1|TRBD1
TGCGCCAGAAGAGGACAGGGGGCATACAATGAGCAGTTCTTC
CARRGQGAYNEQFF
>TRBV5-1|TRBJ2-7|TRBD1
TGCGCCAGCAGCTTTGGTGGGACAGTTAGTACCTACGAGCAGTACTTC
CASSFGGTVSTYEQYF
>TRBV4-3|TRBJ1-1|TRBD1
TGCGCCAGCAGCCAAAGGACAGGGGCCCTTTTGAACACTGAAGCTTTCTTT
CASSQRTGALLNTEAFF
>TRBV10-3|TRBJ2-5|TRBD2
TGTGCCACAAAACTAGCGGGAAAGGAGACCCAGTACTTC
CATKLAGKETQYF
>TRBV9|TRBJ2-1|TRBD2
TGTGCCAGCAGCGTCAGTAGCGGGAGCGATGAGCAGTTCTTC
CASSVSSGSDEQFF
>TRBV6-5|TRBJ2-3|-
TGTGCCAGCAGTTACTCCCAGGCTAACCTTGTGGATACGCAGTATTTT
CASSYSQANLVDTQYF
>TRBV9|TRBJ2-3|TRBD2
TGTGCCAGCAGCGGGACTAGCGGGAGAGACCCTCTCACAGATACGCAGTATTTT
CASSGTSGRDPLTDTQYF
>TRBV14|TRBJ2-3|TRBD2
TGTGCCAGCAGCCAAGGAAGAGGGAGCGGGGGGATCGGGAGTACGCAGTATTTT
CASSQGRGSGGIGSTQYF
>TRBV7-2|TRBJ1-5|-
TGTGCCAGCAGCGGCCAGGGTAACCTCAATCAGCCCCAGCATTTT
CASSGQGNLNQPQHF
>TRBV9|TRBJ2-2|-
TGTGCCAGCAGCGTAGGCCGACTGAACACCGGGGAGCTGTTTTTT
CASSVGRLNTGELFF
>TRBV7-9|TRBJ1-6|-
TGTGCCAGCAGCTCCTCCTTGGATGCGGGGAGAAATTCACCCCTCCACTTT
CASSSSLDAGRNSPLHF
>TRBV29-1|TRBJ2-4|TRBD1
TGCAGCGTTGAAAGACAGGGGATCAAAAACATTCAGTACTTC
CSVERQGIKNIQYF